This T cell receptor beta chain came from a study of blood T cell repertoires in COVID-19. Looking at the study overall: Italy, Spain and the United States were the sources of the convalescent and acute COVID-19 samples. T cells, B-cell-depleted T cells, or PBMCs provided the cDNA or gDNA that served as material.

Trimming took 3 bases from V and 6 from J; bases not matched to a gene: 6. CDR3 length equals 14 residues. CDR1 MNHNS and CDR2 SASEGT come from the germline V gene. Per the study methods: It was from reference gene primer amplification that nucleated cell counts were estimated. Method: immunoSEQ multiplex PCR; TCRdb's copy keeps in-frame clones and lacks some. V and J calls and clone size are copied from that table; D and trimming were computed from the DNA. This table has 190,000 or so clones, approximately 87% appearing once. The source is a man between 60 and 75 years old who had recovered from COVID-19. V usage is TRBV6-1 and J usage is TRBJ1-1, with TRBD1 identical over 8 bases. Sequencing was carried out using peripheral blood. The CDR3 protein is CASSDLPGQAEAFF. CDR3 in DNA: TGTGCCAGCAGTGACCTCCCGGGACAGGCTGAAGCTTTCTTT.